A single sample gave rise to the 15 T cell receptor gamma chains below, sequenced in a study of γδ T cells in repeated Plasmodium falciparum infection. Bulk repertoires came from Vgamma9/Vdelta2+ or Vdelta2-negative gammadelta T cells flow-sorted from PBMC. TCRdb re-identified clones in the multiplex PCR reads via CATT. The profile covers 20,000 to 30,000 gamma-chain clones, with around 2.9% appearing a single time and around a third taken by the ten largest. The sequenced sample was gamma-delta T cells from blood. The source is a pool of human donors (malaria-infected and uninfected, not separated).

This clone was seen more than once but under ten times. The protein in TCRdb stems from a much larger clone and differs at residue 13 from this DNA's translation, likely a read error; here the protein is translated from the DNA. No J gene was called, and the V gene is TRGV9. CDR3 length: 15 amino acids. Germline loops: CDR1 GITISATS, CDR2 ISYDGTV (reference sequence). CDR3 DNA sequence: TGTGCCTTGCTTCCCCCCAAATTTATTTACTATAAGAGACTCTTT. Its protein is CALLPPKFIYYKRLF.

This clone was seen repeatedly, ten times or more. The translated DNA and TCRdb's protein are not identical at residue 9; the protein here was translated from the DNA. The chain recombines TRGV5 with TRGJ1 or TRGJ2. This CDR3 contains 14 residues. The V segment lost 0 bases and the J segment 5 bases; nucleotides outside the gene matches: 7. Germline CDR1 is VINAFY and CDR2 is YDVSNSKD. Here the CDR3 DNA reads TGTGCCACCTGGGACAGGCCTTGTAATTATAAGAAACTCTTT. Its protein is CATWDRPCNYKKLF.

This clone was recorded at least ten times. A much larger clone differs from this one at a single base, so this may be a read error. Other DNA sequences in the sample encode the same CDR3. The chain recombines TRGV2 with TRGJ1 or TRGJ2. The J gene was not available in TCRdb and was assigned here by matching the DNA to germline segments. In germline, CDR1 is EGSNGY, CDR2 YDSYNSKV. The CDR3 extends over 13 amino acids. V lost 1 base, J lost 12 bases, and 12 bases stayed unmatched. The CDR3 region is CATWDGLRNGKLF. The CDR3 DNA reads TGTGCCACCTGGGACGGTCTTAGAAACGGGAAACTCTTT.

Concerning this clone: Since a far larger clone is one base different, this is likely a read error. The same CDR3 also results from other DNA sequences found in this sample. V and J are TRGV9 and TRGJ1 or TRGJ2. Here the J gene came from matching the DNA to germline, since TCRdb omits it. The CDR3 runs to 14 residues. Germline V CDR1 and CDR2: GITISATS, ISYDGTV (reference sequence). The CDR3 coding sequence is TGTGCCCTGTGGGAGGTGCAAGGTCATTGTAAGAAACTCTTT. It encodes CALWEVQGHCKKLF.

This clone came up many times. TCRdb lists the protein of a much larger clone for this DNA, which differs at residue 8, so this is likely a read error; the protein given here is translated from the DNA itself. The CDR3: CATWDGLSYKKLF. In DNA form, the CDR3 reads TGTGCCACCTGGGACGGGCTCTCTTATAAGAAACTCTTT. This sequence joins TRGV2 and TRGJ1 or TRGJ2. The CDR3 contains 13 residues. The germline V gene has CDR1 EGSNGY and CDR2 YDSYNSKV. V was pared by 0 bases and J by 6 bases, with 5 bases of the junction left unmatched.

This clone has just a few counts. This likely came from a read error, as a far larger clone is one base away. Within the sample, other DNA sequences also encode this same CDR3. This chain links TRGV9 with TRGJP. TCRdb does not report a J gene; here it was assigned by matching the DNA to germline references. CDR3 length: 17 amino acids. The germline CDR1 and CDR2 sequences are GITISATS and ISYDGTV (reference sequence). The CDR3 region is CALWVLLQELGKKIKVF. The CDR3 DNA reads TGTGCCTTGTGGGTACTCCTCCAAGAGTTGGGCAAAAAGATCAAGGTATTT.

There are many counts of this clone. One base separates it from a far larger clone, so it is likely a read error. This sample also contains other DNA sequences that code for the same CDR3. The rearrangement links TRGV2 to TRGJ1 or TRGJ2. TCRdb is silent on the J gene; assignment here came from matching the DNA to germline. The CDR3 is made up of 15 amino acids. The V gene's germline CDR1 is EGSNGY and CDR2 YDSYNSKV. The V segment lost 0 bases and the J segment 2 bases; nucleotides outside the gene matches: 7. The CDR3 region is CATWDGPRHYYKKLF. CDR3 nucleotide sequence: TGTGCCACCTGGGACGGGCCTCGCCATTATTATAAGAAACTCTTT.

This clone was counted ten times or more. V and J are TRGV3 and TRGJP2. Here the J gene was assigned by germline matching of the DNA, as TCRdb has none. The germline V gene has CDR1 VTNTFY and CDR2 YDVSTARD (reference sequence). CDR3 size: 13 residues. V lost 2 bases and J lost 11; bases outside the gene matches: 8. CDR3 amino acids: CATWDMGGWIKTF. CDR3 nucleotide sequence: TGTGCCACCTGGGACATGGGGGGGTGGATCAAGACGTTT.

The table lists this clone with a few counts. One base away lies a much larger clone, so this may be a sequencing read error. This chain joins TRGV8 and TRGJ1 or TRGJ2. This CDR3 has 12 amino acids. J gave up 11 bases and V 2 bases, and 9 bases lay outside the gene matches. CDR1 is VENAVY, CDR2 YDSYNSRV, per germline. CDR3 loop: CATWDTPGEKLF. In DNA form, the CDR3 reads TGTGCCACCTGGGATACCCCTGGGGAGAAACTCTTT.

A few counts support this clone. TCRdb's listed protein matches a much larger clone and diverges from this DNA's translation at residue 7, likely through a read error; the protein shown comes from the DNA. The CDR3 sequence is CATWDSGWSYKKLF. DNA for the CDR3: TGTGCCACCTGGGACAGCGGCTGGTCCTATAAGAAACTCTTT. V gene TRGV3 combines with J gene TRGJ1 or TRGJ2. Here the J gene was assigned by germline matching of the DNA, as TCRdb has none. The CDR3 sequence is 14 residues long. V was pared by 1 base and J by 7 bases, with 10 bases of the junction left unmatched. Looked up from germline, CDR1 is VTNTFY and CDR2 is YDVSTARD (reference sequence).

On this clone: A far larger clone lies a single base away; this is likely a read error. This specimen includes other DNA sequences encoding the same CDR3. V usage is TRGV9 and J usage is TRGJ1 or TRGJ2. The J gene was missing in TCRdb and was found by matching the end of the DNA to germline. CDR3 size: 14 residues. CDR1 GITISATS and CDR2 ISYDGTV come from the germline V gene (reference sequence). For the CDR3, the DNA is TGTGCCCTGTGGGAGGTGCGTCTTTGTTATAAGAAACTCTTT. Encoded protein: CALWEVRLCYKKLF.

Concerning this clone: For this DNA, TCRdb reports the protein of a much larger clone, which diverges at residue 4, most likely from a read error; the protein presented here is translated directly from the DNA. The rearrangement uses TRGV9 and TRGJ1 or TRGJ2. The J gene, left out of TCRdb, was set here by checking the DNA against germline. The CDR3 sequence is 14 residues long. The germline V gene has CDR1 GITISATS and CDR2 ISYDGTV (reference sequence). This CDR3 reads CALREVRCGYKKLF. The CDR3 bases are TGTGCCTTGCGGGAGGTGCGGTGTGGTTATAAGAAACTCTTT.

This clone was observed at least ten times. At residue 6, the DNA translation does not agree with TCRdb's protein; the protein displayed here is the one encoded by the DNA. V gene TRGV8 combines with J gene TRGJP2. V lost 2 bases, J lost 5 bases, and 2 bases stayed unmatched. Germline-derived CDR1 and CDR2 are VENAVY and YDSYNSRV. The CDR3 consists of 13 residues. CDR3 coding DNA: TGTGCCACCTGGGATACGAGTGATTGGATCAAGACGTTT. Its protein product is CATWDTSDWIKTF.

This clone was picked up a small number of times. A far larger clone differs by one base, so this is likely a read error. The genes are TRGV2 and TRGJ1 or TRGJ2. CDR1 is EGSNGY, CDR2 YDSYNSKV, per germline. V was clipped by 0 bases and J by 4 bases; unmatched bases: 9. The CDR3 has 15 residues. CDR3 sequence (DNA): TGTGCCACCTGGGACGGGCCAGAAAAGTATTATAAGAAACTCTTT. It translates to CATWDGPEKYYKKLF.

This clone was detected many times. The protein held in TCRdb is that of a much larger clone and does not match this DNA's translation at residue 12, likely because of a read error; the protein shown is translated from the DNA. The CDR3 DNA follows: TGTGCCTTGTGGGACCGCCTGCAAGGGAATTATGAGAAACTCTTT. Amino acid sequence: CALWDRLQGNYEKLF. V usage is TRGV9 and J usage is TRGJ1 or TRGJ2. The germline V gene has CDR1 GITISATS and CDR2 ISYDGTV (reference sequence). The CDR3 is 15 amino acids.